The next 17 T cell receptor beta chains were all read from a single sample in a study of blood T cells in healthy people across ages. Together with a sample-barcoded 5' primer, a J-beta primer mix was included in a second PCR lasting about 7 to 12 cycles. MiXCR, run by TCRdb on the 5' RACE reads, gives a single entry per CDR3 protein. Of approximately 2,000,000 distinct CDR3 sequences listed, about two fifths are singletons. The sequenced sample was blood. These receptors were obtained from a human donor in good health.

This clonotype was counted a few times. CDR3 DNA sequence: TGTGCCAGCAGCTTGAACGGGGGTGTTGGCACTGAAGCTTTCTTT. Amino acid sequence: CASSLNGGVGTEAFF. This chain links TRBV5-4 with TRBJ1-1; a weak D match, TRBD1 (5 bases). This CDR3 has 15 amino acids. Germline loops: CDR1 SGHNT, CDR2 YYREEE (reference sequence). Trimming left V 1 base short and J 4 bases short, with 14 bases between. The variable domain in full, completed from reference TRBV5-4 and TRBJ1-1, reads ETGVTQSPTHLIKTRGQQVTLRCSSQSGHNTVSWYQQALGQGPQFIFQYYREEENGRGNFPPRFSGLQFPNYSSELNVNALELDDSALYLCASSLNGGVGTEAFFGQGTRLTVV.

This clonotype has a single count. The genes are TRBV5-4 and TRBJ2-1; D possibly corresponds to TRBD1 (6 bases). Trimming stripped 3 bases from V and 10 bases from J, with 20 bases between. CDR1 is SGHNT and CDR2 is YYREEE in the germline V gene (reference sequence). There are 15 residues in the CDR3. The CDR3 bases are TGTGCCAGCAGCTCGCAAGAACAGGGCACCCGGGAGCAGTTCTTC. Protein: CASSSQEQGTREQFF.

This clonotype was observed a handful of times. The CDR3 reads CASSLGPGRGTEAFF. The CDR3 DNA reads as TGTGCCAGCAGCTTAGGCCCCGGGCGCGGCACTGAAGCTTTCTTT. The genes are TRBV7-2 and TRBJ1-1; no firm D call. Germline loops: CDR1 SGHTA, CDR2 FQGNSA. This CDR3 region has 15 residues. Trimming shortened V by 1 base and J by 4 bases, and 13 bases separated the two germline ends.

This clonotype was seen more than once but under ten times. This chain joins TRBV29-1 and TRBJ2-5, with 9 bases that match TRBD1. The CDR3 covers 13 residues. In germline, CDR1 is SQVTM, CDR2 ANQGSEA. The ends lost 4 bases at V and 5 bases at J; junction bases unmatched: 5. The CDR3 region is CSVAVTGGETQYF. The CDR3 nucleotides are TGCAGCGTTGCTGTGACAGGGGGGGAGACCCAGTACTTC.

This chain connects TRBV4-2 to TRBJ1-2; 8 nucleotides line up with TRBD1. Germline assignment: CDR1 LGHNA and CDR2 YNFKEQ. Unmatched junction bases numbered 10, after V lost 0 bases and J lost 7 bases. The CDR3 runs to 16 residues. DNA for the CDR3: TGTGCCAGCAGCCAAGAGTCTTACAGGGGGGTTGGTGGCTACACCTTC. Its translation: CASSQESYRGVGGYTF.

The chain is built from TRBV28 and TRBJ2-1; D is uncertain. The CDR3 sequence is 12 residues long. The V end was cut by 7 bases, the J end by 6 bases, with 10 bases between. Germline-derived CDR1 and CDR2 are MDHEN and SYDVKM. For the CDR3, the DNA is TGTGCCAGCAACAGTGCCTTCAATGAGCAGTTCTTC. This codes for CASNSAFNEQFF.

The sample holds a few counts of this clonotype. The chain links TRBV12-3 or TRBV12-4 to TRBJ1-6, with 7 nucleotides matching TRBD1. The CDR3 length is 14 residues. J was trimmed by 9 bases and V by 4 bases; bases with no gene match: 6. The CDR3 is CASSYRGLGSPLHF. For the CDR3, the DNA is TGTGCCAGCAGTTACAGGGGATTGGGTTCACCCCTCCACTTT.

This chain joins TRBV12-5 and TRBJ2-1; possibly TRBD1 or TRBD2 for D (7 bases each). V was trimmed by 1 base and J by 6 bases, leaving 19 bases between them. The CDR3 is made up of 17 amino acids. Germline assignment: CDR1 LGHNT and CDR2 FRNRAP. The CDR3 region is CASGLDPRQGGSNEQFF. CDR3 sequence (DNA): TGTGCTAGTGGTTTGGATCCAAGACAGGGAGGGAGCAATGAGCAGTTCTTC.

This chain joins TRBV7-3 and TRBJ2-3; 7 nucleotides line up with TRBD2. Trimming took 2 bases from V and 2 from J; bases not matched to a gene: 4. Germline loops: CDR1 SGHTA, CDR2 FQGTGA. The CDR3 runs 15 residues. In DNA, the CDR3 is TGTGCCAGCAGCTTACTAGCGGCCCCCACAGATACGCAGTATTTT. It encodes CASSLLAAPTDTQYF.

The chain carries TRBV7-8 and TRBJ2-5, with TRBD1 matching 7 bases. The V gene's germline CDR1 is SGHVS and CDR2 FQNEAQ. The V segment lost 0 bases and the J segment 11 bases; nucleotides outside the gene matches: 9. The CDR3 loop spans 14 amino acids. As DNA, the CDR3 is TGTGCCAGCAGCTTAGCATGGCAGGGGGACGGGCAGTACTTC. It specifies CASSLAWQGDGQYF.

The chain's CDR3 is CASSSSPETQYF. CDR3 DNA: TGTGCCAGCAGCTCCTCCCCCGAGACCCAGTACTTC. This rearrangement joins TRBV7-9 to TRBJ2-5; D is ambiguous. V was trimmed by 4 bases and J by 5 bases, leaving 8 bases between them. The germline V gene encodes CDR1 SEHNR and CDR2 FQNEAQ (reference sequence). This CDR3 comprises 12 residues.

The chain joins TRBV14 to TRBJ2-7; the D gene is possibly TRBD2 (5 bases). Germline V gene sequence: CDR1 SGHDN, CDR2 FVKESK. Between the trimmed V and J ends, which lost 6 bases and 5 bases, there was a span of 11 bases. The CDR3 runs 12 residues. The CDR3 DNA reads as TGTGCCAGCAGAGAGGGCGACCACGAGCAGTACTTC. It is translated as CASREGDHEQYF.

This clonotype was seen a few times. This chain links TRBV15 with TRBJ1-4, with 10 bases identical to TRBD1. The CDR3 consists of 18 residues. CDR1 is LNHNV and CDR2 is YYDKDF in the germline V gene (reference sequence). After removal of 0 bases from V and 1 base from J, the junction contained 5 bases not matched to a gene. This CDR3 reads CATSRDLRTGGTNEKLFF. CDR3 in DNA: TGTGCCACCAGCAGAGATCTTAGGACAGGGGGAACTAATGAAAAACTGTTTTTT.

The rearrangement uses TRBV7-2 and TRBJ1-2; D possibly corresponds to TRBD1 (6 bases). Germline V gene sequence: CDR1 SGHTA, CDR2 FQGNSA. V was cut by 7 bases and J by 10 bases, with 16 bases left in between. The CDR3 has 12 amino acids. CDR3 loop: CASTPGAGYYTF. The CDR3 coding sequence is TGTGCCAGCACCCCGGGGGCCGGTTACTACACCTTC.

This chain joins TRBV6-6 and TRBJ1-5, with TRBD1 identical over 7 bases. Germline V CDR1 and CDR2: MNHNY, SVGAGI (reference sequence). This CDR3 spans 16 amino acids. After removal of 2 bases from V and 6 bases from J, the junction contained 10 bases not matched to a gene. The chain's CDR3 is CASSYQMDRLSQPQHF. For the CDR3, the DNA is TGTGCCAGCAGTTACCAAATGGACAGGTTGAGTCAGCCCCAGCATTTT.

This clonotype came up once. V and J are TRBV15 and TRBJ2-2, with TRBD2 matching 8 bases. The CDR3 covers 16 residues. Unmatched junction bases numbered 3, after V lost 0 bases and J lost 3 bases. The germline gives CDR1 LNHNV, CDR2 YYDKDF (reference sequence). CDR3 sequence (DNA): TGTGCCACCAGCAGAGATATAGCGGGGTACACCGGGGAGCTGTTTTTT. Amino acid sequence: CATSRDIAGYTGELFF. Supplemented by reference TRBV15 and TRBJ2-2, the full variable domain reads DAMVIQNPRYQVTQFGKPVTLSCSQTLNHNVMYWYQQKSSQAPKLLFHYYDKDFNNEADTPDNFQSRRPNTSFCFLDIRSPGLGDTAMYLCATSRDIAGYTGELFFGEGSRLTVL.

The V gene is TRBV7-6, the J gene TRBJ1-6, with D perhaps TRBD1 (5 bases). The V end lost 2 bases, the J end lost 6 bases, and 14 bases lay between the germline ends. The CDR3 is made up of 16 amino acids. Germline CDR1 is SGHVS and CDR2 is FNYEAQ. CDR3 protein: CASSLLGTGGNSPLHF. The CDR3 nucleotides are TGTGCCAGCAGCTTACTCGGGACGGGTGGTAATTCACCCCTCCACTTT.